These 20 T cell receptor beta chains came from one sample sequenced in a study of CXCR3-negative and CXCR3-positive naive CD8 T cells. Their recognized antigens are unknown. The study's findings and limits: When CXCR3-positive naive cells were set against CXCR3-negative naive cells, the former had more hydrophobic TRB CDR3s.

Carrying UMI labels, the TRB cDNA libraries were prepared through 5' RACE. TCRdb reprocessed the 5' RACE reads and reports one entry per CDR3 protein, with no DNA. The sample totals tens of thousands of distinct CDR3 sequences. Sequencing was carried out using naive CXCR3+ CD8+ T cells from blood. The sample's subset: CD45RO-CCR7+CD27+CD95- naive CD8+ T cells expressing CXCR3 (TNR3+). The source is a human donor in good health. Some clones in this sample may be carry-over from other donors' samples.

The chain carries TRBV27 and TRBJ2-1; lacking DNA, the TRBD2 call made by TCRdb goes unchecked. This CDR3 comprises 17 residues. In germline, CDR1 is MNHEY, CDR2 SMNVEV (reference sequence). The CDR3 sequence: CASRDRTPSGLSGEQFF.

This rearrangement joins TRBV10-2 to TRBJ2-1. In germline, CDR1 is WSHSY, CDR2 SAAADI. The CDR3 runs to 13 residues. This chain's CDR3 is CASSESGANEQFF.

The chain carries TRBV29-1 and TRBJ1-2; TCRdb designates TRBD1, a call that cannot be tested without DNA. CDR1 and CDR2 (germline): SQVTM, ANQGSEA. This CDR3 spans 11 amino acids. CDR3 in amino acids: CSVKDRYGYTF.

V gene TRBV28 combines with J gene TRBJ2-6. CDR3 size: 14 residues. CDR1 and CDR2 (germline): MDHEN, SYDVKM. The CDR3 sequence: CASSFISGANVLTF.

The CDR3 spells CASSYRGESNQPQHF. V is TRBV6-5 and J is TRBJ1-5. This CDR3 contains 15 residues. Germline V gene sequence: CDR1 MNHEY, CDR2 SVGAGI.

The CDR3 loop is CSVEDPATGYEQFF. The chain joins TRBV29-1 to TRBJ2-1; without DNA, the TCRdb call of TRBD1 cannot be checked. The CDR3 has 14 amino acids. Per germline, CDR1 SQVTM and CDR2 ANQGSEA.

V is TRBV4-2 and J is TRBJ2-3; the TRBD1 assignment by TCRdb is unverifiable without DNA. The CDR3 has 14 amino acids. Germline V gene lookup returns CDR1 LGHNA and CDR2 YNFKEQ. CDR3 sequence: CASSQGGFTVTQYF.

The chain is built from TRBV29-1 and TRBJ2-5; the D gene TCRdb calls, TRBD1, cannot be checked with no DNA. Germline-derived CDR1 and CDR2 are SQVTM and ANQGSEA. The CDR3 covers 14 residues. The CDR3 sequence: CSVLRAGGGETQYF.

V usage is TRBV2 and J usage is TRBJ2-5; checking the TCRdb D call of TRBD1 is not possible without DNA. The CDR3 length is 15 residues. CDR1 is SNHLY, CDR2 FYNNEI, per germline. The CDR3 is CASSLNRAPGETQYF.

The chain has TRBV12-3 or TRBV12-4 and TRBJ1-5; as DNA is missing, the TRBD1 call by TCRdb cannot be tested. There are 13 residues in the CDR3. The CDR3 sequence is CASTPDRNQPQHF.

The chain uses TRBV4-1 and TRBJ2-2; checking the TCRdb D call of TRBD1 is not possible without DNA. The germline CDR1 and CDR2 sequences are MGHRA and YSYEKL. This CDR3 has 17 amino acids. The CDR3 reads CASSQDRTGLYTGELFF.

The chain employs TRBV6-2 or TRBV6-3 and TRBJ2-1; the TRBD1 assignment by TCRdb is unverifiable without DNA. CDR1 is MNHEY and CDR2 is SVGEGT in the germline V gene. This CDR3 is built from 16 residues. The CDR3 spells CASSYPSGTGDNEQFF.

The rearrangement joins TRBV12-3 or TRBV12-4 to TRBJ2-7; lacking DNA, the TRBD1 call made by TCRdb goes unchecked. There are 14 residues in the CDR3. CDR3 residues: CASCSGGSTYEQYF.

The chain employs TRBV6-5 and TRBJ2-1; absent DNA, TCRdb's TRBD2 call cannot be checked. The CDR3 is made up of 15 amino acids. CDR1 MNHEY and CDR2 SVGAGI come from the germline V gene. CDR3 sequence reads: CASSLSGLAGPEQFF.

The chain couples TRBV9 to TRBJ1-2; TCRdb outputs TRBD1, but without DNA this stays unchecked. The CDR3 has 15 amino acids. Germline V gene data show CDR1 as SGDLS and CDR2 as YYNGEE. The CDR3 region is CASSPGSTYNYGYTF.

The chain carries TRBV24-1 and TRBJ2-2. CDR3 size: 17 residues. CDR1 is KGHDR, CDR2 SFDVKD, per germline. The CDR3 reads CATSDFFSDARTGELFF.

The rearrangement uses TRBV29-1 and TRBJ2-7. Germline V gene data show CDR1 as SQVTM and CDR2 as ANQGSEA. The CDR3 length is 14 residues. The CDR3 sequence: CSVVVIGSAGEQYF.

V gene TRBV20-1 combines with J gene TRBJ2-1. The germline V gene encodes CDR1 DFQATT and CDR2 SNEGSKA (reference sequence). This CDR3 has 15 amino acids. CDR3 loop: CSARVRGSSYNEQFF.

This chain uses TRBV6-4 with TRBJ2-3; the TCRdb call, TRBD1, lacks DNA for checking. The length of the CDR3 is 16 residues. Germline CDR1 is MRHNA and CDR2 is SNTAGT. This CDR3 reads CASSEAGTGGADTQYF.

This chain uses TRBV29-1 with TRBJ1-1. Germline CDR1 and CDR2: SQVTM and ANQGSEA. The CDR3 length is 12 residues. The CDR3 loop reads CSVVYLGDEAFF.